One sample yielded the 30 T cell receptor beta chains listed below, sequenced in a study of blood T cell repertoires in COVID-19. TCRdb's table, derived via immunoSEQ multiplex PCR, lists solely in-frame clones and lacks some. The sample holds 200,000 to 300,000 clones, around 86% seen once. Sample: PBMCs or T cells enriched from blood (not recorded which). The origin of the receptors is a woman aged 18-29 years who had recovered from COVID-19.

V gene TRBV12-5 combines with J gene TRBJ2-5, with 7 bases lining up with TRBD2. CDR3 length: 14 residues. Germline CDR1 LGHNT, CDR2 FRNRAP. The V segment lost 6 bases and the J segment 4 bases; nucleotides outside the gene matches: 8. In nucleotides, the CDR3 is TGTGCTAGTGGGAGTTTGGGGGGGATAGAGACCCAGTACTTC. It is translated as CASGSLGGIETQYF.

This chain connects TRBV12-3 or TRBV12-4 to TRBJ2-7; D might be TRBD2 (6 bases). Trimming stripped 7 bases from V and 7 bases from J, with 17 bases between. The CDR3 extends over 13 amino acids. The CDR3 DNA follows: TGTGCCAGCACCCCCCCGGGAGTTAGAGAGCAGTACTTC. Protein: CASTPPGVREQYF.

V gene TRBV4-2 combines with J gene TRBJ1-2, with D uncertain. Germline loops: CDR1 LGHNA, CDR2 YNFKEQ. The V end lost 1 base, the J end lost 8 bases, and 20 bases lay between the germline ends. This CDR3 has 16 residues. The CDR3 nucleotides are TGTGCCAGCAGCCAAGCTTTGGTCCGGGGAAGACGCGGCTACACCTTC. Translated, it gives CASSQALVRGRRGYTF.

The V and J genes are TRBV4-2 and TRBJ1-2; D is ambiguous. Per germline, CDR1 LGHNA and CDR2 YNFKEQ. V lost 0 bases and J lost 2, with 7 bases in between. The CDR3 has 14 amino acids. The chain's CDR3 is CASSQDPRNYGYTF. In DNA, the CDR3 is TGTGCCAGCAGCCAAGATCCCCGGAACTATGGCTACACCTTC.

The chain recombines TRBV12-3 or TRBV12-4 with TRBJ2-7, with D maybe TRBD1 (6 bases). There are 12 residues in the CDR3. V lost 6 bases and J 3 bases, leaving 9 bases between the germline ends. This CDR3 is CASRQQGYEQYF. CDR3 coding DNA: TGTGCCAGCAGACAACAGGGCTACGAGCAGTACTTC.

The V gene is TRBV3-1 (or the pseudogene TRBV3-2), the J gene TRBJ2-3, with TRBD2 identical over 11 bases. Losses at the gene ends were 4 bases for V and 1 base for J; bases not matched to a gene: 4. The CDR3 is 16 amino acids. Germline V CDR1 and CDR2: LGHDT, YNNKEL (reference sequence). The CDR3 DNA reads TGTGCCAGCAGCCCCCTGGGACTAGCGGGCACAGATACGCAGTATTTT. It translates to CASSPLGLAGTDTQYF.

J is TRBJ1-3 and V is TRBV7-7; no clear D gene. The CDR3 has 13 amino acids. The germline CDR1 and CDR2 sequences are SSHAT and FNYEAQ (reference sequence). Trimming took 2 bases from V and 3 from J, leaving 5 bases between them. The chain's CDR3 is CASSLSGGNTIYF. The CDR3 coding sequence is TGTGCCAGCAGCTTATCGGGTGGAAACACCATATATTTT.

This chain uses TRBV5-1 with TRBJ2-7; possibly TRBD1 for D (5 bases). The CDR3 length is 14 residues. V gave up 1 base and J gave up 3 bases, with 11 bases separating them. Germline V gene data show CDR1 as SGHRS and CDR2 as YFSETQ. CDR3 protein: CASSLLQGGYEQYF. In nucleotides, the CDR3 is TGCGCCAGCAGCTTGCTGCAGGGCGGCTACGAGCAGTACTTC.

The count of this clone is one. The chain recombines TRBV6-1 with TRBJ2-7; the D gene is possibly TRBD2 (6 bases). The length of the CDR3 is 13 residues. V dropped 1 base and J dropped 7 bases, with 11 bases sitting between them. Per germline, CDR1 MNHNS and CDR2 SASEGT. The CDR3 protein is CASSEVGRGEQYF. DNA of the CDR3: TGTGCCAGCAGTGAAGTTGGACGGGGGGAGCAGTACTTC.

This chain connects TRBV7-2 to TRBJ2-3; 8 bases are shared with TRBD2. CDR1 and CDR2 from the germline V gene are SGHTA and FQGNSA. With 6 bases clipped from V and 2 bases from J, the junction kept 10 bases outside the gene matches. The CDR3 has 16 residues. The CDR3 spells CASSPTGGGDTDTQYF. The CDR3 DNA reads as TGTGCCAGCAGTCCAACCGGGGGGGGCGACACAGATACGCAGTATTTT.

This chain links TRBV6-5 with TRBJ2-1, with D tentatively TRBD2 (6 bases). CDR3 length: 15 amino acids. V was clipped by 0 bases and J by 8 bases, with 14 bases between them. The V gene's germline CDR1 is MNHEY and CDR2 SVGAGI. CDR3 sequence (DNA): TGTGCCAGCAGTTACTCTCGGGGGAAAATGGATGAGCAGTTCTTC. Translating it yields CASSYSRGKMDEQFF.

This clone showed up just once. The rearrangement joins TRBV2 to TRBJ1-2; D perhaps matches TRBD1 (6 bases). Trimming left V 6 bases short and J 0 bases short, with 17 bases between. CDR3 length equals 16 residues. From germline, CDR1 is SNHLY and CDR2 FYNNEI. CDR3 loop: CASSRQVGSTNYGYTF. CDR3 sequence (DNA): TGTGCCAGCAGCCGACAGGTCGGCAGTACTAACTATGGCTACACCTTC. Variable domain in full (rest from reference TRBV2 and TRBJ1-2): EPEVTQTPSHQVTQMGQEVILRCVPISNHLYFYWYRQILGQKVEFLVSFYNNEISEKSEIFDDQFSVERPDGSNFTLKIRSTKLEDSAMYFCASSRQVGSTNYGYTFGSGTRLTVV.

V and J are TRBV5-1 and TRBJ2-5; D might be TRBD1 (7 bases). The germline CDR1 and CDR2 sequences are SGHRS and YFSETQ. The ends were cut back, 4 bases at V and 1 base at J, with 17 bases in the middle. The CDR3 loop spans 16 amino acids. This CDR3 is CASSKWGDRIQETQYF. The CDR3 region has the DNA TGCGCCAGCAGCAAATGGGGGGACAGAATCCAAGAGACCCAGTACTTC.

This sequence joins TRBV27 and TRBJ1-1, with 8 positions matching TRBD1. V dropped 3 bases and J dropped 1; count of bases not matched to a gene: 4. From germline, CDR1 is MNHEY and CDR2 SMNVEV (reference sequence). The CDR3 is 15 amino acids. CDR3: CASSFGGQANTEAFF. In DNA, the CDR3 is TGTGCCAGCAGTTTCGGGGGACAGGCGAACACTGAAGCTTTCTTT.

This clone was observed a few times. This chain links TRBV28 with TRBJ2-7, with TRBD2 matching 7 bases. CDR3 length: 18 residues. Germline CDR1 reads MDHEN; CDR2 reads SYDVKM. V dropped 6 bases and J dropped 0; count of bases not matched to a gene: 17. The CDR3 nucleotides are TGTGCCAGCAGCGGGACTAACGCGATAGTTTCAAGCTCCTACGAGCAGTACTTC. Encoded protein: CASSGTNAIVSSSYEQYF.

This clone was seen a single time. The junction departs from the called germline gene at one end, perhaps through a read error. This chain uses TRBV27 with TRBJ2-7, with a possible D match to TRBD1 (5 bases). CDR3 length: 13 amino acids. Per germline, CDR1 MNHEY and CDR2 SMNVEV (reference sequence). The CDR3 loop is CASGLVQGYEQYF. The DNA of the CDR3 is TGTGCCAGCGGTTTGGTTCAGGGATACGAGCAGTACTTC.

The V call is TRBV27, the J call TRBJ1-2; TRBD1 matches 9 bases. Losses at the gene ends were 5 bases for V and 4 bases for J; bases not matched to a gene: 11. The CDR3 loop spans 16 amino acids. The germline V gene encodes CDR1 MNHEY and CDR2 SMNVEV (reference sequence). The CDR3, as DNA: TGTGCCAGCAGTCCAAGGCTACAGGGGGCGTCCTATGGCTACACCTTC. Translated: CASSPRLQGASYGYTF.

The rearrangement links TRBV15 to TRBJ1-3, with D unclear. Germline CDR1 and CDR2: LNHNV and YYDKDF (reference sequence). The length of the CDR3 is 13 residues. Trimming took 0 bases from V and 8 from J, leaving 8 bases between them. The CDR3 nucleotides are TGTGCCACCAGCAGAGATCGAGGATACACCATATATTTT. This gives the protein CATSRDRGYTIYF. Complete variable domain (other parts from reference TRBV15 and TRBJ1-3): DAMVIQNPRYQVTQFGKPVTLSCSQTLNHNVMYWYQQKSSQAPKLLFHYYDKDFNNEADTPDNFQSRRPNTSFCFLDIRSPGLGDTAMYLCATSRDRGYTIYFGEGSWLTVV.

The rearrangement links TRBV9 to TRBJ2-5, with TRBD2 identical over 9 bases. V lost 0 bases and J lost 2; bases outside the gene matches: 14. CDR3 length: 19 amino acids. CDR1 and CDR2 from the germline V gene are SGDLS and YYNGEE. The CDR3 DNA reads TGTGCCAGCAGCGTAGCCCTCGACGTACCTAGCGGGATTCAAGAGACCCAGTACTTC. Protein: CASSVALDVPSGIQETQYF.

The chain employs TRBV4-3 and TRBJ2-1, with D perhaps matching TRBD2 (6 bases). The CDR3 extends over 15 amino acids. The germline gives CDR1 LGHNA, CDR2 YSLEER. V lost 0 bases to trimming and J lost 6 bases, with 12 bases between them. The CDR3 sequence: CASSQDIGGSNEQFF. DNA of the CDR3: TGCGCCAGCAGCCAAGATATCGGGGGAAGCAATGAGCAGTTCTTC.

V usage is TRBV7-2 and J usage is TRBJ2-5, with 7 bases aligning to TRBD2. Trimming removed 3 bases from V and 1 base from J; junction bases left unmatched: 2. The CDR3 has 14 amino acids. Germline V gives CDR1 SGHTA, CDR2 FQGNSA. The CDR3 coding sequence is TGTGCCAGCAGCTTCCAGCGGGGCCAAGAGACCCAGTACTTC. Translation gives CASSFQRGQETQYF. The full variable domain, rest sourced from reference TRBV7-2 and TRBJ2-5, is GAGVSQSPSNKVTEKGKDVELRCDPISGHTALYWYRQSLGQGLEFLIYFQGNSAPDKSGLPSDRFSAERTGGSVSTLTIQRTQQEDSAVYLCASSFQRGQETQYFGPGTRLLVL.

The J gene is TRBJ1-2, the V gene TRBV7-2; D is unresolved. This CDR3 region has 13 residues. Trimming stripped 7 bases from V and 4 bases from J, with 13 bases between. The germline gives CDR1 SGHTA, CDR2 FQGNSA. The CDR3 bases are TGTGCCAGCAACATAGACAATCTCTATGGCTACACCTTC. Translated, it gives CASNIDNLYGYTF. Full variable domain (rest looked up from reference TRBV7-2 and TRBJ1-2): GAGVSQSPSNKVTEKGKDVELRCDPISGHTALYWYRQSLGQGLEFLIYFQGNSAPDKSGLPSDRFSAERTGGSVSTLTIQRTQQEDSAVYLCASNIDNLYGYTFGSGTRLTVV.

This clone was recorded a few times. This chain connects TRBV4-3 to TRBJ1-6; 10 bases match TRBD1. Trimming at V came to 0 bases and at J to 7 bases, leaving 12 bases not matched to a gene. The germline V gene encodes CDR1 LGHNA and CDR2 YSLEER. The CDR3 has 19 residues. CDR3 residues: CASSQDLATGGSMNSPLHF. CDR3 coding DNA: TGCGCCAGCAGCCAAGATCTTGCGACAGGGGGCAGTATGAATTCACCCCTCCACTTT.

The chain combines TRBV13 with TRBJ2-1; 10 positions agree with TRBD2. This CDR3 region has 17 residues. Looked up from germline, CDR1 is PRHDT and CDR2 is FYEKMQ (reference sequence). Trimming at V came to 0 bases and at J to 5 bases, leaving 7 bases not matched to a gene. The CDR3 coding sequence is TGTGCCAGCAGCTTAGGGAGCGGGGGGGCACCCGACAATGAGCAGTTCTTC. Translating it yields CASSLGSGGAPDNEQFF.

This chain connects TRBV19 to TRBJ1-5; the D is unclear. This CDR3 has 15 amino acids. Germline V gene sequence: CDR1 LNHDA, CDR2 SQIVND (reference sequence). Trimming took 7 bases from V and 3 from J, leaving 16 bases between them. The CDR3 loop reads CASNAGWAPNQPQHF. The CDR3 bases are TGTGCCAGTAACGCAGGATGGGCACCCAATCAGCCCCAGCATTTT.

The chain combines TRBV7-2 with TRBJ2-7; D ambiguous. V lost 2 bases to trimming and J lost 2 bases, with 7 bases between them. Germline V gene data show CDR1 as SGHTA and CDR2 as FQGNSA. The CDR3 runs 13 residues. The CDR3 sequence is CASSLTSTYEQYF. DNA for the CDR3: TGTGCCAGCAGCTTAACCAGTACCTACGAGCAGTACTTC.

This clone was seen a single time. The CDR3 DNA is TGTGCCAGCTCACCCGCAGGCACAGATACGCAGTATTTT. The encoded protein is CASSPAGTDTQYF. The chain employs TRBV18 and TRBJ2-3; D is unresolved. Looked up from germline, CDR1 is KGHSH and CDR2 is LQKENI. The CDR3 totals 13 residues. V lost 3 bases to trimming and J lost 1 base, with 5 bases between them.

V and J are TRBV6-1 and TRBJ2-4, with a tentative D call TRBD1 (5 bases). Germline V gene sequence: CDR1 MNHNS, CDR2 SASEGT. This CDR3 is built from 16 residues. With 3 bases removed from V and 7 bases from J, the gap between germline ends came to 19 bases. The CDR3 is CASSEVGNRLGNIQYF. Written as DNA, the CDR3 is TGTGCCAGCAGTGAGGTTGGAAACAGGTTGGGGAACATTCAGTACTTC.

Concerning this clone: A much larger clone lies one base from this, so it may be a read error. The rearrangement links TRBV11-3 to TRBJ1-6; D is ambiguous. CDR3 length equals 14 residues. In germline, CDR1 is SGHNT, CDR2 YENEEA. Trimming removed 5 bases at V and 0 bases at J, with 5 bases between. CDR3 protein: CASSGSSYNSPLHF. CDR3 nucleotides: TGTGCCAGCAGCGGGAGCTCCTATAATTCACCCCTCCACTTT.

This clone came up a few times. This chain links TRBV5-1 with TRBJ2-7; possibly TRBD1 for D (7 bases). The CDR3 is 16 amino acids. Germline-derived CDR1 and CDR2 are SGHRS and YFSETQ. The V and J ends lost 4 bases and 3 bases respectively, with 20 bases between them. The CDR3 here is CASSRLAGQNNYEQYF. Written as DNA, the CDR3 is TGCGCCAGCAGCCGGCTGGCGGGACAGAATAACTACGAGCAGTACTTC.